The rows below give T cell receptor beta chains drawn from one sample of a study of blood T cells in healthy people across ages. MiXCR, applied by TCRdb to the 5' RACE reads, yields one record per CDR3 protein. The data contain approximately 790,000 distinct CDR3 sequences, less than 80% of them singletons. The sample comprised blood. The receptors originated from a man aged 25 to 40 in good health. Both conserved end residues are part of each CDR3. The order of the fields is clone size, V gene, CDR3 protein. Size tells how often a clone was seen (once, few, many) or the class of an expanded clone, and some rows leave it out.

>NA|TRBV5-1
CASSSDRTYNEQFF
>NA|TRBV11-1
CASSLETTGSEQYF
>few|TRBV7-2
CASSAGGGLAGVTDTQYF
>few|TRBV21-1
CASSNRDRGRETQYF
>NA|TRBV10-3
CAISDWTFSYEQYF
>NA|TRBV11-2
CASSLQWASSYEQYF
>NA|TRBV3-1
CASSQEWVTSGGDEQFF
>NA|TRBV7-2
CASSVLFSNYGYTF
>NA|TRBV5-1
CASKPAVAYEQYF
>NA|TRBV7-9
CATGITDTQYF
>few|TRBV9
CASSARDNRPETQYF
>NA|TRBV12-3/TRBV12-4
CASSLGTVIYNEQFF
>NA|TRBV10-3
CAISEKWGYYGYTF
>NA|TRBV20-1
CIARDLAGGTDTQYF
>NA|TRBV15
CATSRDLLGGSSYEQYF
>few|TRBV6-5
CASSPDPGGTQYF
>NA|TRBV2
CASRIDRGMRETQYF
>NA|TRBV7-6
CASSPDPGLSGANVLTF
>few|TRBV6-5
CASSSPDRASYEQYF
>NA|TRBV20-1
CSARTTGTPFNSPLHF